The clone carrying this T cell receptor (beta chain) showed up just a few times. This specimen belongs to a study of T-cell reconstitution after alpha-beta-depleted transplantation in children. Germline V CDR1 and CDR2: LGHNA, YNFKEQ. With V trimmed by 4 bases and J by 4 bases, 4 bases remained unmatched. The CDR3 sequence is 14 residues long. Preparation of the TCRbeta library used unique molecular identifiers. TCRdb used MiXCR to reprocess the PCR reads, holding one entry per CDR3 protein. The top ten clones hold around 3.9% of a sample with almost 400,000 distinct CDR3 sequences, approximately 20% of them seen once.

The starting material was PBMCs from the stem cell graft donor, obtained from the stem cell graft. The receptor was derived from a human donor who donated a stem cell graft to a child with acute myeloid leukemia. The chain joins TRBV4-2 to TRBJ2-1; 7 bases align to TRBD2. DNA of the CDR3: TGTGCCAGCAGCCCCCAAGCGGGATACAATGAGCAGTTCTTC. Its translation: CASSPQAGYNEQFF.